A selection of T cell receptor beta chains follows, all from one sample in a study of Ad26.COV2.S vaccination and SARS-CoV-2 variants. Some clones are missing from TCRdb's copy, which holds only in-frame ones; the method was immunoSEQ multiplex PCR. The sample consists of 380,000 or so clones, about four fifths of them appearing once. The sample in question was peripheral blood, obtained in a trial of Ad26.COV2.S vaccine versus placebo. These receptors originate from a person between 18 and 65 years old who received the Ad26.COV2.S COVID-19 vaccine or a placebo. The CDR3 runs from the conserved cysteine through the conserved F or W. The D gene is left open where the match is weak. Where a row states a size, it is once, few, many or the class of an expanded clone; other rows omit it.

d_call j_call clone_size v_call cdr3_nt cdr3_aa
NA TRBJ2-1 NA TRBV2 TGTGCCAGCAGAGCACAGAATGAGCAGTTCTTC CASRAQNEQFF
TRBD2 TRBJ2-7 once TRBV2 TGTGCCAGCAAGGGCGGGACTAGTCGCGAGCAGTACTTC CASKGGTSREQYF
TRBD2 TRBJ2-7 few TRBV18 TGTGCCAGCTCACCCAGGGGACCCGGGACTAGTGAAGAGCAGTACTTC CASSPRGPGTSEEQYF
NA TRBJ2-4 few TRBV3-1/TRBV3-2 TGTGCCAGCAGCCAAGATCTGGTATCAGCGGCCAAAAACATTCAGTACTTC CASSQDLVSAAKNIQYF
NA TRBJ2-7 NA TRBV5-6 TGTGCCAGCAGCTTGGCGGGCAGGGTTAAGTACGAGCAGTACTTC CASSLAGRVKYEQYF
NA TRBJ1-1 NA TRBV7-3 TGTGCCAGCAGCTTTGACAGGTCCTCGAGGGCTGGGACTGAAGCTTTCTTT CASSFDRSSRAGTEAFF
NA TRBJ2-7 NA TRBV7-9 TGTGCCAGCAGCTTAGACGGCGGAGAGGCCCCCTACGAGCAGTACTTC CASSLDGGEAPYEQYF
NA TRBJ1-2 NA TRBV11-2 TGTGCCAGCAGACTCTGGACGGAGAACTATGGCTACACCTTC CASRLWTENYGYTF
TRBD1 TRBJ2-7 once TRBV29-1 TGCAGCGCCGACAGGGATGGCGAGCAGTACTTC CSADRDGEQYF
NA TRBJ2-2 NA TRBV19 TGTGCCAGTAGTCCTTGGACAGCACAAGGGGAGCTGTTTTTT CASSPWTAQGELFF
NA TRBJ2-7 NA TRBV12-3/TRBV12-4 TGTGCCAGCCGATTGGACATAGCCTACGAGCAGTACTTC CASRLDIAYEQYF
NA TRBJ2-3 NA TRBV4-3 TGCGCCAGCAGCCAAATTGGGTGGGGGGACACAGATACGCAGTATTTT CASSQIGWGDTDTQYF
NA TRBJ2-1 NA TRBV2 TGTGCCAGCAGGTGGTCCCAGTCTGGGCGGGGGCCCCCCAATGAGCAGTTCTTC CASRWSQSGRGPPNEQFF
TRBD1 TRBJ1-2 NA TRBV19 TGTGCCAGTAGTCGGACAGGCGGCGGCTACACCTTC CASSRTGGGYTF
NA TRBJ2-3 NA TRBV5-5 TGTGCCAGCAGCTTTGGTCGGAGCACAGATACGCAGTATTTT CASSFGRSTDTQYF
TRBD1 TRBJ1-3 NA TRBV4-3 TGCGCCAGCAGCCGGGACAGGTCTACTGGAAACACCATATATTTT CASSRDRSTGNTIYF
NA TRBJ1-2 NA TRBV27 TGTGCCAGCAGTTTCTCAGGAAACTATGGCTACACCTTC CASSFSGNYGYTF
TRBD2 TRBJ2-3 NA TRBV7-6 TGTGCCAGCAGCTTGCTAGCGGGAGGGAGCACAGATACGCAGTATTTT CASSLLAGGSTDTQYF
NA TRBJ2-3 NA TRBV12-5 TGTGCTAGTGGCGGATGGAGCACAGATACGCAGTATTTT CASGGWSTDTQYF
NA TRBJ2-1 NA TRBV3-1/TRBV3-2 TGTGCCAGCAGCCAAGATTTGTTAGGGAGCTCCTACAATGAGCAGTTCTTC CASSQDLLGSSYNEQFF
NA TRBJ2-5 NA TRBV5-1 TGCGCCAGCAGCTTGGTTCCCCAAGAGACCCAGTACTTC CASSLVPQETQYF
NA TRBJ1-1 NA TRBV6-5 TGTGCCAGCAGTTACTCACCGGGAAAGGGTGAGACTGAAGCTTTCTTT CASSYSPGKGETEAFF
TRBD1 TRBJ2-1 NA TRBV6-4 TGTGCCACTCAATCCGGGACAGGGGGTTACAATGAGCAGTTCTTC CATQSGTGGYNEQFF
NA TRBJ2-7 once TRBV19 TGTGCCAGTAGGGTAACCGGGACGGCGACCTACGAGCAGTACTTC CASRVTGTATYEQYF
TRBD1 TRBJ2-5 NA TRBV18 TGTGCCAGCTCAAGGGACAGGGAGTACCAAGAGACCCAGTACTTC CASSRDREYQETQYF